The 25 T cell receptor beta chains reported below all come from one sample, sequenced in a study of T cells after yellow fever vaccination. TCRdb re-analysed the 5' RACE reads in MiXCR, keeping a single row per CDR3 protein. The data show approximately 74,000 distinct CDR3 sequences, with roughly 6% seen just once and 2.2% held by the top ten. This material consisted of CD4+ T cells sorted from PBMCs, taken roughly 15 days after the first yellow fever vaccination. These receptors all come from a man between 18 and 35 years old who received the YFV17D yellow fever vaccine.

There are many counts of this clonotype. The V call is TRBV5-1, the J call TRBJ2-2, with TRBD2 identical over 11 bases. Germline V gene data show CDR1 as SGHRS and CDR2 as YFSETQ. This CDR3 comprises 16 residues. The junction had 3 bases not matched to a gene; V was cut back by 4 bases and J by 1 base. CDR3 bases: TGCGCCAGCAGCCCTGGACTAGCGGGGAACACCGGGGAGCTGTTTTTT. Protein: CASSPGLAGNTGELFF.

This clonotype was observed at least ten times. The chain has TRBV11-3 and TRBJ2-5; D unresolved. The CDR3 has 13 residues. The germline V gene has CDR1 SGHNT and CDR2 YENEEA. Trimming pared 1 base from V and 2 bases from J, leaving 5 bases between. The CDR3 DNA reads as TGTGCCAGCAGCTTAGCCGATCAAGAGACCCAGTACTTC. This translates into CASSLADQETQYF.

This clonotype was seen many times. This sequence joins TRBV28 and TRBJ1-6; D is ambiguous. The CDR3 consists of 12 residues. Germline V gene lookup returns CDR1 MDHEN and CDR2 SYDVKM. Trimming took off 11 bases at V and 8 bases at J, with 13 bases between the two ends. CDR3 in DNA: TGTGCCGCTCGGACTCGGCATTCACCCCTCCACTTT. It encodes CAARTRHSPLHF.

This clonotype was counted ten times or more. The genes are TRBV5-1 and TRBJ2-3; D possibly corresponds to TRBD2 (7 bases). Germline lookup yields CDR1 SGHRS and CDR2 YFSETQ. With 4 bases removed from V and 0 bases from J, the gap between germline ends came to 24 bases. CDR3 length: 19 residues. CDR3 residues: CASSRLSRGPSGSTDTQYF. CDR3 DNA sequence: TGCGCCAGCAGCAGATTGTCGCGGGGGCCGAGTGGGAGCACAGATACGCAGTATTTT.

This clonotype was counted ten times or more. The genes are TRBV5-5 and TRBJ1-6, with 7 bases lining up with TRBD1. The CDR3 is made up of 17 amino acids. The germline V gene encodes CDR1 SGHKS and CDR2 YYEKEE (reference sequence). With V trimmed by 4 bases and J by 10 bases, 17 bases remained unmatched. The CDR3 nucleotides read TGTGCCAGCAGCCTGGGTTTAAACGACAGGGCCAGATCACCCCTCCACTTT. Translated: CASSLGLNDRARSPLHF.

Notes on this clonotype: A clone one base away is much larger, so this may be a read error. The CDR3 is CASSRPLNNEAFF. DNA for the CDR3: TGTGCCAGCAGCCGGCCTTTGAACAATGAAGCTTTCTTT. This chain joins TRBV7-9 and TRBJ1-1; D gene ambiguous. The CDR3 consists of 13 residues. Per the germline V gene, CDR1 is SEHNR and CDR2 is FQNEAQ (reference sequence).

This clonotype came up many times. This sequence joins TRBV4-3 and TRBJ2-2; D gene ambiguous. V was cut by 1 base and J by 7 bases, with 7 bases left in between. The CDR3 has 13 residues. Germline CDR1 reads LGHNA; CDR2 reads YSLEER. CDR3 sequence: CASSQVVSGELFF. In DNA form, the CDR3 reads TGCGCCAGCAGCCAAGTAGTAAGCGGGGAGCTGTTTTTT.

At least ten counts were recorded for this clonotype. The chain links TRBV27 to TRBJ1-2; 9 nucleotides match TRBD1. Losses at the gene ends were 6 bases for V and 7 bases for J; bases not matched to a gene: 6. Germline V lookup: CDR1 MNHEY, CDR2 SMNVEV (reference sequence). The CDR3 loop spans 13 amino acids. As DNA, the CDR3 is TGTGCCAGCAGGACCGGGACAGGGTTTGGCTACACCTTC. Translation gives CASRTGTGFGYTF.

This clonotype was detected many times. The chain has TRBV12-3 or TRBV12-4 and TRBJ2-7; D remains ambiguous. The V end lost 3 bases, the J end lost 0 bases, and 6 bases lay between the germline ends. The CDR3 runs 13 residues. CDR3 loop: CASSLRSSYEQYV. CDR3 bases: TGTGCCAGCAGTTTGAGGAGCTCCTACGAGCAGTACGTC.

This clonotype was detected many times. V is TRBV3-1 and J is TRBJ2-5; D may be TRBD1 or TRBD2 (5 bases each). Germline V CDR1 and CDR2: LGHDT, YNNKEL (reference sequence). The CDR3 contains 13 residues. The germline V and J ends were trimmed by 5 bases and 5 bases, with 12 bases remaining between them. CDR3 region: CASSGGLVETQYF. The CDR3, as DNA: TGTGCCAGCAGCGGGGGTCTGGTGGAGACCCAGTACTTC.

This clonotype was recorded at least ten times. The CDR3 is CASSKDPNQPQHF. The CDR3 DNA is TGTGCCAGCAGCAAAGATCCCAATCAGCCCCAGCATTTT. This chain connects TRBV7-2 to TRBJ1-5, with D hard to call. With 5 bases removed from V and 3 bases from J, the gap between germline ends came to 8 bases. Germline assignment: CDR1 SGHTA and CDR2 FQGNSA. The CDR3 has 13 amino acids.

Ten or more counts support this clonotype. This chain's CDR3 is CASSQDGTARLVGKNIQYF. The CDR3 DNA sequence: TGCGCCAGCAGCCAAGATGGGACCGCCCGCCTCGTTGGCAAAAACATTCAGTACTTC. The V and J genes are TRBV4-1 and TRBJ2-4; D may correspond to TRBD1 or TRBD2 (5 bases each). The CDR3 has 19 amino acids. Trimming took off 0 bases at V and 3 bases at J, with 21 bases between the two ends. Germline V gene lookup returns CDR1 MGHRA and CDR2 YSYEKL.

This clonotype has ten or more counts. The V gene is TRBV5-1, the J gene TRBJ2-7, with 10 positions matching TRBD2. Germline V gene sequence: CDR1 SGHRS, CDR2 YFSETQ. The CDR3 has 16 amino acids. The trim removed 3 bases at V and 1 base at J, leaving 7 bases unmatched. CDR3 nucleotide sequence: TGCGCCAGCAGCTCGGGTAGCGGGGGGCCTTCCTACGAGCAGTACTTC. It specifies CASSSGSGGPSYEQYF.

This clonotype was seen many times. V usage is TRBV5-8 and J usage is TRBJ2-1; 10 nucleotides line up with TRBD1. CDR3 length: 14 residues. The V segment lost 4 bases and the J segment 7 bases; nucleotides outside the gene matches: 5. Germline V gives CDR1 SGHTS, CDR2 YDEGEE. CDR3 bases: TGTGCCAGCAGCACACGGACAGGGGGTAATGAGCAGTTCTTC. Translating gives CASSTRTGGNEQFF.

At least ten counts were recorded for this clonotype. J is TRBJ2-5 and V is TRBV2, with 8 bases fitting TRBD2. CDR1 SNHLY and CDR2 FYNNEI come from the germline V gene. J gave up 3 bases and V 4 bases, and 7 bases lay outside the gene matches. This CDR3 contains 15 residues. CDR3 loop: CASSGFSGIKETQYF. CDR3 DNA: TGTGCCAGCAGTGGGTTTAGCGGGATCAAAGAGACCCAGTACTTC.

Many counts were recorded for this clonotype. The rearrangement links TRBV5-1 to TRBJ2-3; 9 bases agree with TRBD2. Germline-derived CDR1 and CDR2 are SGHRS and YFSETQ. V lost 6 bases to trimming and J lost 6 bases; unmatched junction nucleotides: 26. There are 20 residues in the CDR3. The CDR3: CASTTTWLSSGASPTDTQYF. The CDR3, as DNA: TGCGCCAGCACCACAACCTGGCTGTCTAGCGGGGCTTCTCCGACGGATACGCAGTATTTT.

This clonotype showed up just a few times. The chain carries TRBV4-2 and TRBJ2-7, with D tentatively TRBD1 or TRBD2 (5 bases each). The CDR3 runs 15 residues. The V end lost 1 base, the J end lost 2 bases, and 12 bases lay between the germline ends. Germline V lookup: CDR1 LGHNA, CDR2 YNFKEQ. CDR3 protein: CASSQASRDPYEQYV. Written as DNA, the CDR3 is TGTGCCAGCAGCCAAGCTAGTAGGGACCCCTACGAGCAGTACGTC.

In this sample, this clonotype turned up many times. The chain employs TRBV12-3 or TRBV12-4 and TRBJ1-2; D remains ambiguous. The CDR3 totals 15 residues. V was pared by 0 bases and J by 1 base, with 9 bases between. CDR3 amino acids: CASSLALWGNYGYTF. In DNA, the CDR3 is TGTGCCAGCAGTTTAGCGCTGTGGGGTAACTATGGCTACACCTTC.

This clonotype is categorized as medium-sized. The rearrangement uses TRBV5-4 and TRBJ2-1; D is unclear. Trimming cost V 0 bases and J 5 bases, with 12 bases left between them. The CDR3 totals 15 residues. The germline CDR1 and CDR2 sequences are SGHNT and YYREEE (reference sequence). The CDR3 DNA reads as TGTGCCAGCAGCTTGGTGGGCCACGTTAACAATGAGCAGTTCTTC. It specifies CASSLVGHVNNEQFF.

Many counts were recorded for this clonotype. The rearrangement links TRBV12-3 or TRBV12-4 to TRBJ1-1; D gene uncertain. Trimming stripped 6 bases from V and 8 bases from J, with 10 bases between. This CDR3 region has 11 residues. The CDR3 loop reads CASSLAAEAFF. The CDR3 coding sequence is TGTGCCAGCAGCCTGGCGGCAGAAGCTTTCTTT.

The chain combines TRBV18 with TRBJ2-3; 9 bases line up with TRBD2. The CDR3 is 17 residues long. With 2 bases clipped from V and 0 bases from J, the junction kept 6 bases outside the gene matches. CDR1 is KGHSH and CDR2 is LQKENI in the germline V gene. The CDR3 DNA follows: TGTGCCAGCTCACCATTGGCTAGCGGGGAGAGCACAGATACGCAGTATTTT. Its protein is CASSPLASGESTDTQYF.

This clonotype was picked up many times. The chain couples TRBV9 to TRBJ2-1; 9 bases agree with TRBD2. The CDR3 is made up of 15 amino acids. Per germline, CDR1 SGDLS and CDR2 YYNGEE. V shed 4 bases and J 2 bases; nucleotides not matched to a gene: 4. The CDR3 DNA reads as TGTGCCAGCAGCCTTAGCGGGGGTCCCTACAATGAGCAGTTCTTC. Translating gives CASSLSGGPYNEQFF.

This clonotype was counted a few times. A much bigger clone sits one base away, suggesting this may be a read error. The chain uses TRBV5-1 and TRBJ1-2; D may be TRBD1 (6 bases). Trimming left V 3 bases short and J 4 bases short, with 16 bases between. The CDR3 length is 15 residues. The germline V gene encodes CDR1 SGHRS and CDR2 YFSETQ. The chain's CDR3 is CASSSEPGASYGYTF. CDR3 DNA sequence: TGCGCCAGCAGCTCCGAACCGGGGGCTAGCTATGGCTACACCTTC.

This clonotype was seen ten or more times. The rearrangement links TRBV10-3 to TRBJ2-1, with a weak D call TRBD1 (6 bases). With 2 bases removed from V and 6 bases from J, the gap between germline ends came to 14 bases. The germline V gene encodes CDR1 ENHRY and CDR2 SYGVKD. The CDR3 is 15 amino acids. The CDR3 is CAISETTGTPNEQFF. In DNA, the CDR3 is TGTGCCATCAGTGAGACAACAGGGACCCCCAATGAGCAGTTCTTC.

This chain uses TRBV4-1 with TRBJ2-7, with 8 bases aligning to TRBD2. The CDR3 has 15 residues. J was trimmed by 0 bases and V by 2 bases; bases with no gene match: 3. Germline-derived CDR1 and CDR2 are MGHRA and YSYEKL. CDR3 protein: CASSQRAGVSYEQYF. Here the CDR3 DNA reads TGCGCCAGCAGCCAACGAGCGGGGGTCTCCTACGAGCAGTACTTC.